The 16 T cell receptor beta chains presented below share a single source sample, sequenced in a study of T cells in Graves' hyperthyroidism and ophthalmopathy. RNA transcripts yielded amplified TCR beta CDR3 regions. HTBI primers were used for first-round RT-PCR of the TCR CDR3. TCRdb reanalysed the multiplex PCR reads using MiXCR and keeps one entry per CDR3 protein. The sample has some 740,000 distinct CDR3 sequences; approximately 15% are singletons. The source material was blood. These receptors came from a woman between 18 and 29 years old with Graves' hyperthyroidism.

This clonotype occurred a few times. V and J are TRBV6-2 or TRBV6-3 and TRBJ2-7; D unresolved. V was clipped by 5 bases and J by 2 bases, with 16 bases between them. The CDR3 is 15 residues long. The V gene's germline CDR1 is MNHEY and CDR2 SVGEGT. The CDR3 loop is CASSGWEPPPYEQYF. CDR3 nucleotides: TGTGCCAGCAGTGGGTGGGAACCCCCGCCCTACGAGCAGTACTTC.

This clonotype has a count of ten or more. The chain recombines TRBV20-1 with TRBJ1-2; 8 bases fit TRBD1. Germline V CDR1 and CDR2: DFQATT, SNEGSKA (reference sequence). Trimming removed 6 bases from V and 7 bases from J; junction bases left unmatched: 10. The CDR3 is made up of 13 amino acids. The CDR3, as DNA: TGCAGTGCCGTCCAGGGGGCGACTCTTGGCTACACCTTC. Its translation: CSAVQGATLGYTF.

The chain employs TRBV7-3 and TRBJ2-5; TRBD1 matches 8 bases. Trimming at V came to 5 bases and at J to 3 bases, leaving 14 bases not matched to a gene. Germline lookup yields CDR1 SGHTA and CDR2 FQGTGA. The CDR3 is 17 amino acids. The CDR3 spells CASSPGRGTGKKETQYF. The CDR3 nucleotides read TGTGCCAGCAGCCCCGGGCGCGGGACAGGCAAGAAAGAGACCCAGTACTTC.

This clonotype has a count of ten or more. The chain links TRBV6-4 to TRBJ2-2; no clear D. In germline, CDR1 is MRHNA, CDR2 SNTAGT. The CDR3 contains 14 residues. Trimming removed 3 bases from V and 4 bases from J, with 9 bases in between. The CDR3 DNA is TGTGCCAGCAGTGATAGGTCGGCCACCGGGGAGCTGTTTTTT. This encodes CASSDRSATGELFF.

The V and J genes are TRBV6-5 and TRBJ2-2; 13 bases align to TRBD2. J was trimmed by 9 bases and V by 6 bases; bases with no gene match: 13. The CDR3 sequence is 17 residues long. Germline V gene sequence: CDR1 MNHEY, CDR2 SVGAGI. CDR3 bases: TGTGCCAGCAGCCCTACTCGGACTAGCGGGAGAATGTGGGAGCTGTTTTTT. Translated: CASSPTRTSGRMWELFF.

The chain joins TRBV7-9 to TRBJ1-1; D ambiguous. This CDR3 has 16 amino acids. CDR1 and CDR2 from the germline V gene are SEHNR and FQNEAQ (reference sequence). The V and J ends lost 1 base and 1 base respectively, with 13 bases between them. The CDR3 region has the DNA TGTGCCAGCAGCTTAGTAGCGGGCCCGGGGAACACTGAAGCTTTCTTT. Protein: CASSLVAGPGNTEAFF. The whole variable domain, remainder taken from reference TRBV7-9 and TRBJ1-1, is DTGVSQNPRHKITKRGQNVTFRCDPISEHNRLYWYRQTLGQGPEFLTYFQNEAQLEKSRLLSDRFSAERPKGSFSTLEIQRTEQGDSAMYLCASSLVAGPGNTEAFFGQGTRLTVV.

This chain joins TRBV15 and TRBJ2-3; 9 bases line up with TRBD1. The CDR3 loop spans 18 amino acids. Germline CDR1 LNHNV, CDR2 YYDKDF (reference sequence). V shed 3 bases and J 3 bases; nucleotides not matched to a gene: 13. CDR3 DNA sequence: TGTGCCACCAGCAGCCCGGGACAGGGTTATCAACTGACAGATACGCAGTATTTT. Its protein product is CATSSPGQGYQLTDTQYF. Based on the CDR3 plus reference TRBV15 and TRBJ2-3, the full variable domain is DAMVIQNPRYQVTQFGKPVTLSCSQTLNHNVMYWYQQKSSQAPKLLFHYYDKDFNNEADTPDNFQSRRPNTSFCFLDIRSPGLGDTAMYLCATSSPGQGYQLTDTQYFGPGTRLTVL.

The table lists this clonotype with many counts. This chain joins TRBV3-1 and TRBJ2-3; D ambiguous. This CDR3 comprises 15 residues. CDR1 is LGHDT and CDR2 is YNNKEL in the germline V gene (reference sequence). The V end lost 0 bases, the J end lost 3 bases, and 10 bases lay between the germline ends. The DNA of the CDR3 is TGTGCCAGCAGCCAAGAATCTGTTCGGACAGATACGCAGTATTTT. Residues: CASSQESVRTDTQYF.

V is TRBV6-2 or TRBV6-3 and J is TRBJ2-7; D unclear. The germline V gene has CDR1 MNHEY and CDR2 SVGEGT. There are 14 residues in the CDR3. Trimming took off 0 bases at V and 4 bases at J, with 10 bases between the two ends. This CDR3 reads CASSYSIPGYEQYF. In DNA, the CDR3 is TGTGCCAGCAGTTACTCCATCCCCGGTTACGAGCAGTACTTC.

This clonotype has more than one count but fewer than ten. The chain uses TRBV30 and TRBJ1-5, with TRBD1 matching over 7 bases. Germline V CDR1 and CDR2: GTSNPN, SVGIG (reference sequence). V lost 3 bases, J lost 6 bases, and 11 bases stayed unmatched. This CDR3 comprises 15 residues. In DNA, the CDR3 is TGTGCCTGGAGACTGAAGGGGGCAGGGGGTCAGCCCCAGCATTTT. It codes for CAWRLKGAGGQPQHF. Supplemented by reference TRBV30 and TRBJ1-5, the full variable domain reads SQTIHQWPATLVQPVGSPLSLECTVEGTSNPNLYWYRQAAGRGLQLLFYSVGIGQISSEVPQNLSASRPQDRQFILSSKKLLLSDSGFYLCAWRLKGAGGQPQHFGDGTRLSIL.

This clonotype has ten or more counts. The V call is TRBV20-1, the J call TRBJ2-7; D call uncertain. CDR3 length: 12 residues. The germline V and J ends were trimmed by 3 bases and 4 bases, with 10 bases remaining between them. From germline, CDR1 is DFQATT and CDR2 SNEGSKA (reference sequence). The CDR3 nucleotides are TGCAGTGCTAGGGGCTACGCTTACGAGCAGTACTTC. Its translation is CSARGYAYEQYF.

The V call is TRBV7-6, the J call TRBJ2-5; maybe TRBD1 (5 bases). V shed 4 bases and J shed 4 bases, with 22 bases lying between them. The CDR3 is made up of 17 amino acids. Germline loops: CDR1 SGHVS, CDR2 FNYEAQ. CDR3 nucleotides: TGTGCCAGCAGCTCGCAAGCGCAGGGTATGGGTCGAGAGACCCAGTACTTC. Residues: CASSSQAQGMGRETQYF.

The genes are TRBV7-2 and TRBJ2-7, with D perhaps assigned TRBD1 or TRBD2 (5 bases each). V lost 6 bases, J lost 1 base, and 10 bases lay in between. Germline assignment: CDR1 SGHTA and CDR2 FQGNSA. The CDR3 runs 13 residues. The CDR3: CASRLGRSYEQYF. CDR3 nucleotides: TGTGCCAGCAGGCTGGGACGTTCCTACGAGCAGTACTTC.

Notes on this clonotype: This may be a read error, as it is one base from a much larger clone. The chain combines TRBV3-1 with TRBJ2-5, with 10 bases identical to TRBD2. CDR3 size: 18 residues. The V gene's germline CDR1 is LGHDT and CDR2 YNNKEL (reference sequence). CDR3 coding DNA: TGTGCCAGCAGCCAAGTTTACGGCCTAGCGGGAGTACGAGAGGCCCAGTACTTC. Its translation is CASSQVYGLAGVREAQYF.

This clonotype turned up a few times. The chain combines TRBV6-1 with TRBJ2-5, with a tentative D call TRBD1 (5 bases). Trimming took off 3 bases at V and 6 bases at J, with 14 bases between the two ends. Germline-derived CDR1 and CDR2 are MNHNS and SASEGT. This CDR3 is built from 14 residues. CDR3 nucleotides: TGTGCCAGCAGTGATAGACAGAGGCGGCAGACCCAGTACTTC. Residues: CASSDRQRRQTQYF.

The rearrangement joins TRBV6-9 to TRBJ2-3, with D perhaps TRBD2 (5 bases). CDR1 is MNHGY and CDR2 is SVAAGI in the germline V gene. This CDR3 has 17 residues. The V gene lost 4 bases and the J gene lost 2 bases, with 19 bases spanning the gap. The CDR3 DNA sequence: TGTGCCAGCAGTTTCACCCCCGCGGAGGCGTTCACAGATACGCAGTATTTT. This translates into CASSFTPAEAFTDTQYF.